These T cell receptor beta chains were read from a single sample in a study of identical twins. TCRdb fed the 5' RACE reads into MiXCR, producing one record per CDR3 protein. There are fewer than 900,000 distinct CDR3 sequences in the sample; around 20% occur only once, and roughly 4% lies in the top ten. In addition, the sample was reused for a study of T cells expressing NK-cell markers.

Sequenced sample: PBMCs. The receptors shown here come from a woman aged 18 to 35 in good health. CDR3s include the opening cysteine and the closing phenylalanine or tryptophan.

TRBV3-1	CASSQFRYNEQFF
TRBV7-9	CASRSSGASYNEQFF
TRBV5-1	CASSWNRGVYNEQFF
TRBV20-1	CSAQWSLRNTDTQYF
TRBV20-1	CSASSGRWNTEAFF
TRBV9	CASSVGRSSGSTDTQYF
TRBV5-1	CASSLDSGREAFF
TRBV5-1	CASSEGTSGVRDTQYF
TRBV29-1	CSVPGTGPYNEQFF
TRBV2	CASVAGEFTEQYF
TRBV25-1	CASSEAQGVYEQYF
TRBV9	CASSVLGTYNEQFF
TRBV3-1	CASSLSDRDDEQYF
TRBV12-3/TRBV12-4	CASSMDRGPYEQYF
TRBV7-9	CASSLALASMDEQFF
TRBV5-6	CASRIRDRGEKLFF
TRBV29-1	CSVPPGGGIYNEQFF
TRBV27	CASSLIAGGFNEQFF
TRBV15	CATSRDGRNEQFF
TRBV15	CATSRAPSGEHNEQFF
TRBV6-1	CASKDRTGQTKYNEQFF
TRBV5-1	CASTPRGRGRTDTQYF
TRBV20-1	CSAYPGASSYNEQFF
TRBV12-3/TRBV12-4	CASTHRLSGSFRNEQFF
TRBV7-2	CASSEGGQGNTGELFF
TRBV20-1	CSAIGAASYEQYF
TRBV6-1	CASRQGLNTEAFF
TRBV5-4	CASSLEGQGIYEQYF
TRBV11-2	CASSLTDRGPNEQFF
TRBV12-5	CASGFTTTKDYNGIAANEQFF
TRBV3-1	CASSQGRAGGGREQFF
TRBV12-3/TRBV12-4	CASSFLQGSDTQYF
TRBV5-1	CASSSDGVGGYTF
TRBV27	CASSFSGSTYEQYF
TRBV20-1	CSARRPLSSYNEQFF
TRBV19	CASKVTVTSYEQYF
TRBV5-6	CASTRQAVVGELFF
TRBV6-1	CASSLTLHKNTEAFF
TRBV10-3	CATTGTGDTGELFF
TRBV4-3	CASSRLAGWRTQYF
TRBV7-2	CASSRTGGSGANVLTF